These 29 T cell receptor beta chains were all obtained from the same sample, sequenced in a study of a mutant IDH1 vaccine in newly diagnosed glioma. Profiling relied on immunoSEQ multiplex PCR, and the TCRdb table lists in-frame clones only, not all of them. Of 30,000 to 40,000 clones in the sample, roughly 80% were seen once. Which antigens these TCRs recognize remains unknown. Time point defined: week 5, during vaccination. A 20-mer mutant IDH1 peptide at 300 ug was injected subcutaneously with topical imiquimod. This specimen consisted of PBMCs, obtained from a glioma patient whose treatment included an IDH1 peptide vaccine. These receptors were obtained from a man aged 30 to 39 with glioma.

This chain uses TRBV7-9 with TRBJ1-1; the D is unclear. This CDR3 region has 13 residues. The ends were cut back, 1 base at V and 4 bases at J, with 7 bases in the middle. Germline-derived CDR1 and CDR2 are SEHNR and FQNEAQ (reference sequence). The CDR3 reads CASSLDRTTEAFF. The CDR3 region has the DNA TGTGCCAGCAGCTTAGATCGAACCACTGAAGCTTTCTTT.

The V and J genes are TRBV23-1 and TRBJ1-5; 9 positions agree with TRBD1. TRBV23-1 is known as an ORF, though its function is uncertain. The CDR3 runs to 19 residues. V gave up 0 bases and J gave up 0 bases; unmatched junction bases: 9. CDR3 sequence reads: CASSQSGDRVANSNQPQHF. The CDR3 DNA is TGCGCCAGCAGTCAATCGGGGGACAGGGTGGCCAATAGCAATCAGCCCCAGCATTTT.

This clone occurred once. The J gene is TRBJ1-4, the V gene TRBV5-1; 7 bases map to TRBD1. The CDR3 spans 15 residues. The V segment lost 5 bases and the J segment 0 bases; nucleotides outside the gene matches: 4. Germline CDR1 and CDR2: SGHRS and YFSETQ. The DNA for the CDR3 is TGCGCCAGCAGAGAGGGGACAGCAACTAATGAAAAACTGTTTTTT. Its translation is CASREGTATNEKLFF.

This chain joins TRBV2 and TRBJ2-5; D remains ambiguous. This CDR3 contains 15 residues. Per the germline V gene, CDR1 is SNHLY and CDR2 is FYNNEI. Trimming removed 9 bases from V and 5 bases from J, with 22 bases in between. The DNA for the CDR3 is TGTGCCAGTTATAAAGCTAGGGATTTATTGGAGACCCAGTACTTC. The encoded protein is CASYKARDLLETQYF.

The genes are TRBV6-1 and TRBJ1-1, with TRBD1 matching 12 bases. Germline CDR1 is MNHNS and CDR2 is SASEGT. V was clipped by 4 bases and J by 4 bases; unmatched bases: 1. CDR3 size: 14 residues. CDR3 DNA sequence: TGTGCCAGCAGTGGGGACAGGGGGCTCACTGAAGCTTTCTTT. It encodes CASSGDRGLTEAFF.

The genes are TRBV5-1 and TRBJ1-6; TRBD1 agrees at 10 bases. With 0 bases clipped from V and 7 bases from J, the junction kept 1 base outside the gene matches. The CDR3 contains 15 residues. Germline loops: CDR1 SGHRS, CDR2 YFSETQ. In nucleotides, the CDR3 is TGCGCCAGCAGCTTGGGGACAGGGGGAAATTCACCCCTCCACTTT. Translated, it gives CASSLGTGGNSPLHF.

V gene TRBV5-1 combines with J gene TRBJ2-2; TRBD2 matches at 7 bases. V shed 2 bases and J 5 bases; nucleotides not matched to a gene: 6. This CDR3 is built from 15 residues. Germline CDR1 reads SGHRS; CDR2 reads YFSETQ. For the CDR3, the DNA is TGCGCCAGCAGCTTATGGCCTAGCGGTACCGGGGAGCTGTTTTTT. Translating it yields CASSLWPSGTGELFF.

This rearrangement joins TRBV5-1 to TRBJ2-3, with D perhaps matching TRBD2 (5 bases). The germline gives CDR1 SGHRS, CDR2 YFSETQ. Trimming removed 0 bases from V and 6 bases from J, with 11 bases in between. The CDR3 consists of 14 residues. In DNA form, the CDR3 reads TGCGCCAGCAGCTTGGGTGGTGGGGAGGATACGCAGTATTTT. Its translation is CASSLGGGEDTQYF.

This sequence joins TRBV2 and TRBJ2-2; D is ambiguous. The germline V and J ends were trimmed by 6 bases and 1 base, with 9 bases remaining between them. This CDR3 has 14 residues. Germline lookup yields CDR1 SNHLY and CDR2 FYNNEI. The CDR3 bases are TGTGCCAGCAGGCCTACCGTGAACACCGGGGAGCTGTTTTTT. This codes for CASRPTVNTGELFF. Drawing the rest from reference TRBV2 and TRBJ2-2, the complete variable domain is EPEVTQTPSHQVTQMGQEVILRCVPISNHLYFYWYRQILGQKVEFLVSFYNNEISEKSEIFDDQFSVERPDGSNFTLKIRSTKLEDSAMYFCASRPTVNTGELFFGEGSRLTVL.

The rearrangement links TRBV6-6 to TRBJ2-5; D is perhaps TRBD2 (6 bases). Trimming cost V 8 bases and J 5 bases, with 12 bases left between them. CDR3 size: 12 residues. Per germline, CDR1 MNHNY and CDR2 SVGAGI (reference sequence). The CDR3 DNA follows: TGTGCCAGCTCCGCGGGGTGGGAGACCCAGTACTTC. Encoded protein: CASSAGWETQYF.

This clone was recorded once. J is TRBJ2-2 and V is TRBV10-3; unclear D gene. The CDR3 length is 13 residues. Germline V gene data show CDR1 as ENHRY and CDR2 as SYGVKD. V shed 8 bases and J shed 6 bases, with 13 bases lying between them. CDR3 sequence (DNA): TGTGCCATCGGAATTATCGCGGCCGGGGAGCTGTTTTTT. Encoded protein: CAIGIIAAGELFF.

The V gene is TRBV5-4, the J gene TRBJ1-2; a weak D match, TRBD1 (5 bases). The germline V and J ends were trimmed by 0 bases and 4 bases, with 16 bases remaining between them. This CDR3 has 16 amino acids. Germline CDR1 is SGHNT and CDR2 is YYREEE (reference sequence). The CDR3: CASSLGSDIAAYGYTF. In DNA, the CDR3 is TGTGCCAGCAGCTTGGGGTCGGACATCGCGGCCTATGGCTACACCTTC.

The J gene is TRBJ2-1, the V gene TRBV2; 7 bases align to TRBD2. CDR1 SNHLY and CDR2 FYNNEI come from the germline V gene. Trimming removed 7 bases from V and 7 bases from J; junction bases left unmatched: 16. CDR3 length equals 16 residues. The CDR3 DNA follows: TGTGCCAGCAAGCCGAGTGTATCGGTGGGAGGGAATGAGCAGTTCTTC. Translated, it gives CASKPSVSVGGNEQFF.

This clone showed up just a few times. The rearrangement links TRBV19 to TRBJ2-1; D is perhaps TRBD1 (5 bases). The CDR3 consists of 13 residues. The ends were cut back, 1 base at V and 5 bases at J, with 6 bases in the middle. Germline V lookup: CDR1 LNHDA, CDR2 SQIVND (reference sequence). The CDR3 loop reads CASSIGTNNEQFF. The CDR3 coding sequence is TGTGCCAGTAGTATAGGGACAAACAATGAGCAGTTCTTC. Full variable domain (outside the CDR3, taken from reference TRBV19 and TRBJ2-1): DGGITQSPKYLFRKEGQNVTLSCEQNLNHDAMYWYRQDPGQGLRLIYYSQIVNDFQKGDIAEGYSVSREKKESFPLTVTSAQKNPTAFYLCASSIGTNNEQFFGPGTRLTVL.

CDR3 sequence: CASSQVGRDTQYF. DNA for the CDR3: TGCGCCAGCAGCCAAGTTGGGCGAGATACGCAGTATTTT. This chain links TRBV4-3 with TRBJ2-3; the D is unclear. Trimming cost V 1 base and J 5 bases, with 7 bases left between them. This CDR3 has 13 residues. CDR1 is LGHNA, CDR2 YSLEER, per germline.

This rearrangement joins TRBV19 to TRBJ2-2; 8 bases fit TRBD1. With 6 bases clipped from V and 4 bases from J, the junction kept 4 bases outside the gene matches. Germline CDR1 reads LNHDA; CDR2 reads SQIVND (reference sequence). CDR3 length equals 14 residues. The CDR3 coding sequence is TGTGCCAGTAGACCGGGACAGGTCACCGGGGAGCTGTTTTTT. It encodes CASRPGQVTGELFF.

The J gene is TRBJ1-1, the V gene TRBV4-2; 10 bases agree with TRBD1. Germline-derived CDR1 and CDR2 are LGHNA and YNFKEQ. CDR3 size: 14 residues. V shed 0 bases, J shed 11 bases, and the junction held 6 bases outside the gene matches. This CDR3 is CASSQDRDRGVAFF. CDR3 coding DNA: TGTGCCAGCAGCCAAGATCGGGACAGGGGAGTGGCTTTCTTT.

This clone occurred once. The chain is built from TRBV5-6 and TRBJ1-5; tentative D call: TRBD1 (5 bases). In germline, CDR1 is SGHDT, CDR2 YYEEEE. The CDR3 sequence is 14 residues long. The V and J ends lost 0 bases and 1 base respectively, with 5 bases between them. The CDR3 DNA follows: TGTGCCAGCAGCTTGGAGGGGAGCAATCAGCCCCAGCATTTT. Amino acid sequence: CASSLEGSNQPQHF. Variable domain in full (rest from reference TRBV5-6 and TRBJ1-5): DAGVTQSPTHLIKTRGQQVTLRCSPKSGHDTVSWYQQALGQGPQFIFQYYEEEERQRGNFPDRFSGHQFPNYSSELNVNALLLGDSALYLCASSLEGSNQPQHFGDGTRLSIL.

This chain uses TRBV18 with TRBJ1-6; 12 positions agree with TRBD1. The germline CDR1 and CDR2 sequences are KGHSH and LQKENI. The CDR3 is 18 amino acids. V was clipped by 6 bases and J by 10 bases; unmatched bases: 16. CDR3 protein: CASSLKIAGQGASSPLHF. The CDR3 DNA reads TGTGCCAGCTCGCTTAAAATTGCGGGACAGGGGGCAAGCTCACCCCTCCACTTT.

The CDR3 DNA reads TGCGCCAGCAGTGAGGAGAGCTCCTACAATGAGCAGTTCTTC. This sequence encodes CASSEESSYNEQFF. V usage is TRBV10-2 and J usage is TRBJ2-1; D gene unclear. The germline gives CDR1 WSHSY, CDR2 SAAADI. V lost 2 bases and J lost 0, with 5 bases in between. The CDR3 is 14 residues long.

This sequence joins TRBV6-5 and TRBJ2-5; D is perhaps TRBD1 or TRBD2 (6 bases each). This CDR3 is built from 14 residues. CDR1 MNHEY and CDR2 SVGAGI come from the germline V gene. V lost 7 bases to trimming and J lost 0 bases, with 12 bases between them. CDR3 coding DNA: TGTGCCAGCACTAGGGGGGCGAACCAAGAGACCCAGTACTTC. Translation: CASTRGANQETQYF.

This clone has just one count. V gene TRBV29-1 combines with J gene TRBJ2-7; possibly TRBD1 or TRBD2 for D (5 bases each). The CDR3 is 12 residues long. Germline CDR1 and CDR2: SQVTM and ANQGSEA. Trimming shortened V by 5 bases and J by 5 bases, and 13 bases separated the two germline ends. CDR3 nucleotides: TGCAGCGTTCGGGGCACCTTTAACGAGCAGTACTTC. Protein product: CSVRGTFNEQYF.

The chain has TRBV5-1 and TRBJ2-3; 7 nucleotides match TRBD2. From germline, CDR1 is SGHRS and CDR2 YFSETQ. After removal of 4 bases from V and 6 bases from J, the junction contained 17 bases not matched to a gene. CDR3 length equals 17 residues. Here the CDR3 DNA reads TGCGCCAGCAGCCGGGGACTACCTAACTGGAATCCGGATACGCAGTATTTT. Translating it yields CASSRGLPNWNPDTQYF.

This sequence joins TRBV19 and TRBJ2-3, with 11 bases identical to TRBD1. V gave up 4 bases and J gave up 3 bases; unmatched junction bases: 9. This CDR3 is built from 17 residues. CDR1 and CDR2 (germline): LNHDA, SQIVND (reference sequence). The CDR3 bases are TGTGCCAGTAGTACCGACTCGGGACAGGGGGTTACAGATACGCAGTATTTT. Protein product: CASSTDSGQGVTDTQYF.

The genes are TRBV11-3 and TRBJ2-1, with 7 bases that match TRBD1. Looked up from germline, CDR1 is SGHNT and CDR2 is YENEEA. Germline trimming cut 5 bases from V and 9 bases from J; bases unmatched to any gene: 7. This CDR3 has 13 amino acids. The CDR3 sequence is CASSTGVGSEQFF. The CDR3 DNA sequence: TGTGCCAGCAGCACAGGGGTGGGGAGTGAGCAGTTCTTC. Combining the CDR3 with reference TRBV11-3 and TRBJ2-1 gives the whole variable domain EAGVVQSPRYKIIEKKQPVAFWCNPISGHNTLYWYLQNLGQGPELLIRYENEEAVDDSQLPKDRFSAERLKGVDSTLKIQPAELGDSAVYLCASSTGVGSEQFFGPGTRLTVL.

The chain recombines TRBV19 with TRBJ1-6; D gene ambiguous. V lost 7 bases and J lost 6, with 13 bases in between. This CDR3 comprises 14 residues. Germline values: CDR1 LNHDA, CDR2 SQIVND (reference sequence). CDR3 in amino acids: CASTPADVNSPLHF. The CDR3 nucleotides are TGTGCCAGTACCCCGGCGGATGTTAATTCACCCCTCCACTTT.

V usage is TRBV7-9 and J usage is TRBJ1-2; a possible D gene is TRBD1 (5 bases). CDR1 SEHNR and CDR2 FQNEAQ come from the germline V gene (reference sequence). The CDR3 has 13 amino acids. V was clipped by 1 base and J by 7 bases, with 10 bases between them. CDR3: CASSLGGGPGYTF. CDR3 DNA: TGTGCCAGCAGCTTAGGCGGGGGTCCTGGCTACACCTTC. Filled out from reference TRBV7-9 and TRBJ1-2, the complete variable domain reads DTGVSQNPRHKITKRGQNVTFRCDPISEHNRLYWYRQTLGQGPEFLTYFQNEAQLEKSRLLSDRFSAERPKGSFSTLEIQRTEQGDSAMYLCASSLGGGPGYTFGSGTRLTVV.

This chain links TRBV7-2 with TRBJ1-5; no firm D call. CDR1 SGHTA and CDR2 FQGNSA come from the germline V gene. This CDR3 comprises 14 residues. V dropped 3 bases and J dropped 5 bases, with 11 bases sitting between them. In DNA, the CDR3 is TGTGCCAGCAGCTTGGGGAATCTAGATCAGCCCCAGCATTTT. Translating gives CASSLGNLDQPQHF.

V gene TRBV5-6 combines with J gene TRBJ2-2, with 9 positions matching TRBD2. J was trimmed by 4 bases and V by 3 bases; bases with no gene match: 4. Per germline, CDR1 SGHDT and CDR2 YYEEEE. This CDR3 comprises 15 residues. CDR3 in amino acids: CASSSSGKVTGELFF. DNA of the CDR3: TGTGCCAGCAGCTCTAGCGGGAAGGTCACCGGGGAGCTGTTTTTT.